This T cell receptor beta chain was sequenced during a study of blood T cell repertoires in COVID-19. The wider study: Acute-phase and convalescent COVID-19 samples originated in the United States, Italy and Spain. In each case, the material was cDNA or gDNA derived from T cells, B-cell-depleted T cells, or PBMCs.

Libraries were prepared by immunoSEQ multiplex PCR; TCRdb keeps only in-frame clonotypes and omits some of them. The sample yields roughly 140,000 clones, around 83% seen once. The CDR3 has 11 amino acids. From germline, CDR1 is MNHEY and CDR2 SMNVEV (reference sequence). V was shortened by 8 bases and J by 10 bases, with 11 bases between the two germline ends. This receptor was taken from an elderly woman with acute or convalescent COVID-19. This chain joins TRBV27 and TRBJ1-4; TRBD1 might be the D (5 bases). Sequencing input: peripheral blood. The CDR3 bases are TGTGCCAGCGGTGACGGGGGAAAACTGTTTTTT. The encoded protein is CASGDGGKLFF.